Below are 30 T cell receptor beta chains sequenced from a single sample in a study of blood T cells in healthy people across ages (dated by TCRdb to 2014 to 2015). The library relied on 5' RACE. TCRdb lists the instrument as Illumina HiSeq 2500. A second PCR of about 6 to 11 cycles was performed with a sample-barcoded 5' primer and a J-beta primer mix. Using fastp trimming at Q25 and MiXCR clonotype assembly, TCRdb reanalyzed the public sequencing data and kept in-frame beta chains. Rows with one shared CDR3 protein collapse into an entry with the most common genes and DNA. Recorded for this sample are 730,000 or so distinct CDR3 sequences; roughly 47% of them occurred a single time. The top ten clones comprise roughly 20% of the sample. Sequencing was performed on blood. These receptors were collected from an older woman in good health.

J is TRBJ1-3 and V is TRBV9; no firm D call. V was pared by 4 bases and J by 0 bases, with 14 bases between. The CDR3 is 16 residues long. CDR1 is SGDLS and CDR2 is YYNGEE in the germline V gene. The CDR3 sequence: CASSSRSSNSGNTIYF. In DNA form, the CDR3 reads TGTGCCAGCAGCTCCAGATCAAGCAACTCTGGAAACACCATATATTTT.

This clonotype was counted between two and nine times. The CDR3 region has the DNA TGTGCCAGCAGCCCCGGATTTGGGGGGGACATCGGGGAGCTGTTTTTT. Translating it yields CASSPGFGGDIGELFF. The rearrangement links TRBV5-4 to TRBJ2-2; D is perhaps TRBD2 (7 bases). The CDR3 runs to 16 residues. V was trimmed by 4 bases and J by 7 bases, leaving 20 bases between them. Germline V gene sequence: CDR1 SGHNT, CDR2 YYREEE (reference sequence).

The CDR3 loop reads CASNPPPGLAGVFEQFF. The CDR3 nucleotides are TGTGCCAGCAACCCCCCACCTGGGTTAGCGGGAGTGTTTGAGCAGTTCTTC. V and J are TRBV7-2 and TRBJ2-1, with 9 positions matching TRBD2. Per germline, CDR1 SGHTA and CDR2 FQGNSA. The CDR3 totals 17 residues. V trimming: 7 bases; J trimming: 9 bases; junction bases outside the gene matches: 19.

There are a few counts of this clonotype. The CDR3 sequence is CSARFRLYEQYF. The CDR3 region has the DNA TGCAGTGCTCGTTTCCGTCTCTACGAGCAGTACTTC. The chain links TRBV20-1 to TRBJ2-7; D is unresolved. CDR1 is DFQATT, CDR2 SNEGSKA, per germline (reference sequence). The CDR3 totals 12 residues. Trimming took off 5 bases at V and 3 bases at J, with 11 bases between the two ends.

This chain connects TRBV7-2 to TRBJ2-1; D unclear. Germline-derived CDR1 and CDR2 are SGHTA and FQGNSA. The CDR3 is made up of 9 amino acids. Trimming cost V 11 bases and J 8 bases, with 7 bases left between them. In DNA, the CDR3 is TGTGCCGTAGGTCATGAGCAGTTCTTC. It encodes CAVGHEQFF.

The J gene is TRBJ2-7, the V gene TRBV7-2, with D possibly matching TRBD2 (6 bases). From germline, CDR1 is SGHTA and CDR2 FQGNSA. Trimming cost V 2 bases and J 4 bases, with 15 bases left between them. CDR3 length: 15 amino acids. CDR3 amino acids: CASSLSGGVVYEQYF. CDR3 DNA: TGTGCCAGCAGCTTATCAGGAGGGGTTGTTTACGAGCAGTACTTC.

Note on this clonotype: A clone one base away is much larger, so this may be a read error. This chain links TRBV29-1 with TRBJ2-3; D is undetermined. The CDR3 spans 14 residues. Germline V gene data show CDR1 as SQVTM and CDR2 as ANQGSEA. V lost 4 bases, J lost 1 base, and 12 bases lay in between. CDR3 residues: CSVVGRYGTDTQYF. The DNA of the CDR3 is TGCAGCGTTGTCGGCAGATACGGCACAGATACGCAGTATTTT.

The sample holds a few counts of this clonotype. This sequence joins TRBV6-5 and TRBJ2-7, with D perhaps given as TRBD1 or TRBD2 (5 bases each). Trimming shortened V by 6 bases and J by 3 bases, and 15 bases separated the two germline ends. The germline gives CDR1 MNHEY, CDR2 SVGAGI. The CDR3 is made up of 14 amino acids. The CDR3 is CASSRDQPIYEQYF. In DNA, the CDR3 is TGTGCCAGCAGCCGGGACCAGCCCATCTACGAGCAGTACTTC.

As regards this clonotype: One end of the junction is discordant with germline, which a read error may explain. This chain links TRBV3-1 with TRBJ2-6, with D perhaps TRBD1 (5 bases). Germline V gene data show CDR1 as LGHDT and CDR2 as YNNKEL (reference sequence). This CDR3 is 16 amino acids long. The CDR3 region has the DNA TGTACCAGCAGCCGCCACCAGGGCAATGGGGCCAACGTCCTGACTTTC. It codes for CTSSRHQGNGANVLTF.

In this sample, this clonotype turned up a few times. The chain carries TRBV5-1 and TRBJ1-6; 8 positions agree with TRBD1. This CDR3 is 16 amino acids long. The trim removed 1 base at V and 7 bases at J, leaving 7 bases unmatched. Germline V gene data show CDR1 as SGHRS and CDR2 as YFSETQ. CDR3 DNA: TGCGCCAGCAGCTTGAACTGGGACAGGAACAATTCACCCCTCCACTTT. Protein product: CASSLNWDRNNSPLHF.

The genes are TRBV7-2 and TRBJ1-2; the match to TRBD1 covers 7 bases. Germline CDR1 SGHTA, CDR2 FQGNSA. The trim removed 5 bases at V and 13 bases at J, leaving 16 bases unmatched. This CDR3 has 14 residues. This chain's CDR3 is CASSPPGTEVLRTF. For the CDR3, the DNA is TGTGCCAGCAGCCCCCCCGGGACAGAGGTTCTTCGCACCTTC.

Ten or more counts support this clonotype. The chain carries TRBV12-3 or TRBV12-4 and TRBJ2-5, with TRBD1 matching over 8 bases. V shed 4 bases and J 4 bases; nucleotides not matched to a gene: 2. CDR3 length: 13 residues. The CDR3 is CASSWDRIETQYF. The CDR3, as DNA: TGTGCCAGCAGTTGGGACAGGATAGAGACCCAGTACTTC.

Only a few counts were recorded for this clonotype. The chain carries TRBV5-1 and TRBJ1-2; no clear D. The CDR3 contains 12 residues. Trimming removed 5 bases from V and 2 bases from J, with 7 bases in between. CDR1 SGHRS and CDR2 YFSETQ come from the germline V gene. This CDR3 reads CASRVQNYGYTF. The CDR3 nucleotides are TGCGCCAGCAGGGTCCAAAACTATGGCTACACCTTC.

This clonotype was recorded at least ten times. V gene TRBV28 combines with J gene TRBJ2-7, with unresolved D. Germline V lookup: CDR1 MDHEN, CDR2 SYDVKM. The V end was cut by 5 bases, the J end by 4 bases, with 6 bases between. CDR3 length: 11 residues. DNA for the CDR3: TGTGCCAGCAGTACAGCTTACGAGCAGTACTTC. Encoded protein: CASSTAYEQYF.

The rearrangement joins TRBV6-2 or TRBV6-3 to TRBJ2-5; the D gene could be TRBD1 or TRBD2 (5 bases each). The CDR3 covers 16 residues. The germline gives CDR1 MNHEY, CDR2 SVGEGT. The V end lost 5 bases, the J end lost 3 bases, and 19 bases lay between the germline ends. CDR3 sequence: CASSHATVGPKETQYF. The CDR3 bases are TGTGCCAGCAGTCACGCAACTGTGGGACCGAAAGAGACCCAGTACTTC.

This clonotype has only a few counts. The CDR3 loop reads CASSPRGPFTDTQYF. The CDR3 coding sequence is TGTGCCAGCAGCCCGAGGGGGCCCTTCACAGATACGCAGTATTTT. The chain employs TRBV6-6 and TRBJ2-3; 7 bases are shared with TRBD1. This CDR3 contains 15 residues. V was clipped by 6 bases and J by 2 bases; unmatched bases: 8. Germline V lookup: CDR1 MNHNY, CDR2 SVGAGI (reference sequence).

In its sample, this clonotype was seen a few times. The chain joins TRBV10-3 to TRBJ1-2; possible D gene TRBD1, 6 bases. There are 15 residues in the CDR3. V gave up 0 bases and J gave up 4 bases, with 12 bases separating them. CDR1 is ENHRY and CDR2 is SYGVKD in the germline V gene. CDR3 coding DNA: TGTGCCATCAGTGAGTCGGAGACAGGCGTCTATGGCTACACCTTC. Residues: CAISESETGVYGYTF.

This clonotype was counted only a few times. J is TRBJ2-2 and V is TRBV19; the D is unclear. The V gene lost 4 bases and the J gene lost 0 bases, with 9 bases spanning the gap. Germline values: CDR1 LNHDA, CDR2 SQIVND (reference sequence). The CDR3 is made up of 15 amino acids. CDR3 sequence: CASSTGPSNTGELFF. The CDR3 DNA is TGTGCCAGTAGTACCGGGCCGTCGAACACCGGGGAGCTGTTTTTT.

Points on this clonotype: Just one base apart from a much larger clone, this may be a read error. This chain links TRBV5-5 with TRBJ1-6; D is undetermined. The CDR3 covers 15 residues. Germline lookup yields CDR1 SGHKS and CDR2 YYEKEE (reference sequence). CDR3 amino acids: CASSFGVEGNSPPHF. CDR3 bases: TGTGCCAGCAGCTTCGGGGTAGAAGGCAATTCACCCCCCCACTTT.

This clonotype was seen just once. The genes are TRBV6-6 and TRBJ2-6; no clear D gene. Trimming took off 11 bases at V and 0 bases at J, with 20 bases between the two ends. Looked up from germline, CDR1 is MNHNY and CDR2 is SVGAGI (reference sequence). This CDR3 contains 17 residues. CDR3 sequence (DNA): TGTGCCGGTACCCATTCGGACGGTAACTCTGGGGCCAACGTCCTGACTTTC. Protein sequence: CAGTHSDGNSGANVLTF.

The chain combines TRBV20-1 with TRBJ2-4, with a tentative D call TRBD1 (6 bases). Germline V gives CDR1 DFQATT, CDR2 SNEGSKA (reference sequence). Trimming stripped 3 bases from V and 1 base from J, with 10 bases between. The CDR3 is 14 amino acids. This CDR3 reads CSARQTGAKNIQYF. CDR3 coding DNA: TGCAGTGCTAGGCAGACAGGTGCCAAAAACATTCAGTACTTC.

DNA for the CDR3: TGTGCCAGCAAGTCCCTAGCCAAAAACATTCAGTACTTC. This sequence encodes CASKSLAKNIQYF. This rearrangement joins TRBV12-3 or TRBV12-4 to TRBJ2-4; unclear D gene. The CDR3 is 13 amino acids. V lost 7 bases and J 0 bases, leaving 7 bases between the germline ends.

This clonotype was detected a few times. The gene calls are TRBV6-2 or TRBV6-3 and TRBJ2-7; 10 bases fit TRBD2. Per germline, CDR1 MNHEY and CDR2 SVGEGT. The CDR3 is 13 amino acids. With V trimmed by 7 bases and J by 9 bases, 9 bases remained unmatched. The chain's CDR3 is CASTATSGNVQYF. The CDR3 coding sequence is TGTGCCAGCACTGCAACTAGCGGGAATGTGCAGTACTTC.

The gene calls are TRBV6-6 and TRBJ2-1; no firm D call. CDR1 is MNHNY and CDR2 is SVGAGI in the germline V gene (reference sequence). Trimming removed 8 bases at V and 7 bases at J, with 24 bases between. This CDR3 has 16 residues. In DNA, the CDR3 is TGTGCCAGCGTTCGACCTGGTTTCGAACCTGCGAATGAGCAGTTCTTC. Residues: CASVRPGFEPANEQFF.

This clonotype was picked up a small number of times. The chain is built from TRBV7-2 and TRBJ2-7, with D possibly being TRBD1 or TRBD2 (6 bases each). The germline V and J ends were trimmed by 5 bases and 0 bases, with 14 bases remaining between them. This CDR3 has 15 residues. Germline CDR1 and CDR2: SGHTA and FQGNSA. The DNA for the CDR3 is TGTGCCAGCAGCGAACATGGGGGGCGCTCCTACGAGCAGTACTTC. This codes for CASSEHGGRSYEQYF.

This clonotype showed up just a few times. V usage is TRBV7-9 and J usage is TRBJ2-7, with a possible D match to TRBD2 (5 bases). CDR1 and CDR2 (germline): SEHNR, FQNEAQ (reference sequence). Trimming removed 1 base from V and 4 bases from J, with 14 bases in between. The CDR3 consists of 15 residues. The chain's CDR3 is CASSLGGWLTYEQYF. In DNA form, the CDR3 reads TGTGCCAGCAGCTTAGGAGGGTGGTTGACTTACGAGCAGTACTTC.

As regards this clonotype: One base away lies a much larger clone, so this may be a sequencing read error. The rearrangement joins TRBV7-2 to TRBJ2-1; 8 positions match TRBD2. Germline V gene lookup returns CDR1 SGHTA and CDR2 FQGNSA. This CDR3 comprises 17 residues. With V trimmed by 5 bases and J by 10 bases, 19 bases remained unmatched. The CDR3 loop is CASSTRSGRRQNDEQFF. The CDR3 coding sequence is TGTGCCAGCAGCACTCGAAGCGGGAGAAGACAAAACGACGAGCAGTTCTTC.

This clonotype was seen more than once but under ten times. CDR3 sequence reads: CASKQTTDTQYF. CDR3 bases: TGTGCCAGCAAACAGACCACAGATACGCAGTATTTT. The chain combines TRBV6-5 with TRBJ2-3; D gene uncertain. Germline V gene data show CDR1 as MNHEY and CDR2 as SVGAGI. The V and J ends lost 7 bases and 2 bases respectively, with 7 bases between them. CDR3 size: 12 residues.

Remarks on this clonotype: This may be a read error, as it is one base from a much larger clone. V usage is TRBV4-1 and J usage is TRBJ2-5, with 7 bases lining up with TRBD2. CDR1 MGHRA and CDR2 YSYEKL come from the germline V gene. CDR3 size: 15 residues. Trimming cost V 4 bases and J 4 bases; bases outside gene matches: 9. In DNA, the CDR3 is TGCGCCAGCAGCCCGGGGGGACCGGTTCTAGAGACCCAGTACTTC. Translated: CASSPGGPVLETQYF.

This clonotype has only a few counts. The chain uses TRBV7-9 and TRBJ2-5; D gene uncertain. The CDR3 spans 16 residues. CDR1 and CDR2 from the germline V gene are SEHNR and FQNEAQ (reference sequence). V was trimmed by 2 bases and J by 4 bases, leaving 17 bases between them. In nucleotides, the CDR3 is TGTGCCAGCAGCTTAAGGTGGGGAAAGAGCTCAGAGACCCAGTACTTC. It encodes CASSLRWGKSSETQYF.